The 25 T cell receptor beta chains below come from one sample, sequenced in a study of OX40 agonist ivuxolimab in advanced cancers. Using immunoSEQ multiplex PCR, the repertoire was profiled, and TCRdb retains in-frame clones only, with some absent. The sample yields some 86,000 clones, around 92% seen once. The specimen was CD4+ or CD8+ T cells sorted from blood, collected in a trial of the OX40 agonist ivuxolimab. The receptors here all came from an adult with an advanced solid tumor such as melanoma, head and neck, liver or kidney cancer.

CDR3 sequence reads: CASSLSKFDRENQPQHF. CDR3 nucleotides: TGCGCCAGCAGCTTGTCAAAATTCGACAGGGAAAATCAGCCCCAGCATTTT. The chain joins TRBV5-1 to TRBJ1-5; TRBD1 matches at 7 bases. CDR3 length: 17 residues. Trimming removed 1 base from V and 4 bases from J; junction bases left unmatched: 11. Germline CDR1 SGHRS, CDR2 YFSETQ.

V and J are TRBV28 and TRBJ2-7; 14 bases map to TRBD2. Germline trimming cut 3 bases from V and 5 bases from J; bases unmatched to any gene: 24. The CDR3 sequence is 22 residues long. Per germline, CDR1 MDHEN and CDR2 SYDVKM. In nucleotides, the CDR3 is TGTGCCAGCAGTTTCCCGAGTTTAACCCGACTAGCGGGAGGGCCCAAAGGCAACGAGCAGTACTTC. It is translated as CASSFPSLTRLAGGPKGNEQYF. The complete variable domain, with remaining parts taken from reference TRBV28 and TRBJ2-7, reads DVKVTQSSRYLVKRTGEKVFLECVQDMDHENMFWYRQDPGLGLRLIYFSYDVKMKEKGDIPEGYSVSREKKERFSLILESASTNQTSMYLCASSFPSLTRLAGGPKGNEQYFGPGTRLTVT.

The rearrangement uses TRBV6-1 and TRBJ2-7; weak D call: TRBD1 (6 bases). V lost 0 bases and J lost 9, with 6 bases in between. Germline V gene sequence: CDR1 MNHNS, CDR2 SASEGT. CDR3 length equals 11 residues. The CDR3 sequence: CASSEAGGQYF. The CDR3, as DNA: TGTGCCAGCAGTGAAGCAGGGGGGCAGTACTTC.

The chain recombines TRBV4-1 with TRBJ1-1; D call uncertain. The CDR3 sequence is 15 residues long. Trimming left V 1 base short and J 0 bases short, with 9 bases between. CDR1 MGHRA and CDR2 YSYEKL come from the germline V gene. CDR3 DNA: TGCGCCAGCAGCCAAGCTGCAGAAGTGAACACTGAAGCTTTCTTT. Amino acids: CASSQAAEVNTEAFF.

The V call is TRBV4-1, the J call TRBJ2-7, with 8 bases matching TRBD2. CDR1 is MGHRA and CDR2 is YSYEKL in the germline V gene. The junction had 14 bases not matched to a gene; V was cut back by 1 base and J by 6 bases. CDR3 length: 17 residues. The CDR3 is CASSQGTPAGGPREQYF. CDR3 nucleotide sequence: TGCGCCAGCAGCCAAGGCACCCCGGCGGGAGGCCCTCGCGAGCAGTACTTC.

This rearrangement joins TRBV4-1 to TRBJ2-1; TRBD2 matches 14 bases. Germline trimming cut 2 bases from V and 8 bases from J; bases unmatched to any gene: 11. CDR3 size: 18 residues. Per germline, CDR1 MGHRA and CDR2 YSYEKL. The DNA of the CDR3 is TGCGCCAGCAGCCAACCGAATCTAGGGACTAGCGGGAGAGATGAGCAGTTCTTC. It is translated as CASSQPNLGTSGRDEQFF.

This chain uses TRBV11-2 with TRBJ1-6; maybe TRBD1 (6 bases). Trimming took 7 bases from V and 7 from J, leaving 14 bases between them. The CDR3 is made up of 14 amino acids. Per the germline V gene, CDR1 is SGHAT and CDR2 is FQNNGV. In nucleotides, the CDR3 is TGTGCCAGCACCATGACAGGCCCAAATTCACCCCTCCACTTT. Protein: CASTMTGPNSPLHF.

The V call is TRBV5-6, the J call TRBJ2-1, with D tentatively TRBD1 (5 bases). V lost 3 bases and J lost 9, with 16 bases in between. CDR3 length: 14 residues. Germline V lookup: CDR1 SGHDT, CDR2 YYEEEE. The CDR3 nucleotides are TGTGCCAGCAGCTCGGCACATATAAGGGGTGAGCAGTTCTTC. Translating gives CASSSAHIRGEQFF.

This chain connects TRBV5-1 to TRBJ2-7; D gene uncertain. This CDR3 contains 13 residues. Germline CDR1 SGHRS, CDR2 YFSETQ. V was clipped by 0 bases and J by 2 bases, with 6 bases between them. Here the CDR3 DNA reads TGCGCCAGCAGCTTGGGTGGACCCTACGAGCAGTACTTC. This translates into CASSLGGPYEQYF.

This sequence joins TRBV5-1 and TRBJ2-2; D gene unclear. The germline CDR1 and CDR2 sequences are SGHRS and YFSETQ. Trimming pared 2 bases from V and 0 bases from J, leaving 5 bases between. There are 14 residues in the CDR3. The CDR3 DNA sequence: TGCGCCAGCAGCTTTCAACCGAACACCGGGGAGCTGTTTTTT. Its protein product is CASSFQPNTGELFF. The whole variable domain, remainder taken from reference TRBV5-1 and TRBJ2-2, is KAGVTQTPRYLIKTRGQQVTLSCSPISGHRSVSWYQQTPGQGLQFLFEYFSETQRNKGNFPGRFSGRQFSNSRSEMNVSTLELGDSALYLCASSFQPNTGELFFGEGSRLTVL.

In its sample, this clone was seen once. V usage is TRBV4-1 and J usage is TRBJ2-5; 10 nucleotides line up with TRBD1. The ends lost 0 bases at V and 4 bases at J; junction bases unmatched: 11. Per the germline V gene, CDR1 is MGHRA and CDR2 is YSYEKL. This CDR3 region has 18 residues. For the CDR3, the DNA is TGCGCCAGCAGCCAAGATATTCTCGGACAGGGGGTCGGAGAGACCCAGTACTTC. Its translation: CASSQDILGQGVGETQYF.

The chain has TRBV4-1 and TRBJ2-7, with 10 bases matching TRBD2. The V segment lost 3 bases and the J segment 2 bases; nucleotides outside the gene matches: 10. Germline V CDR1 and CDR2: MGHRA, YSYEKL. The CDR3 consists of 17 residues. The chain's CDR3 is CASSHQGSLAGTYEQYF. In DNA form, the CDR3 reads TGCGCCAGCAGCCATCAGGGTTCACTAGCGGGGACCTACGAGCAGTACTTC.

V and J are TRBV5-6 and TRBJ1-4; TRBD1 might be the D (5 bases). CDR3 length: 15 amino acids. In germline, CDR1 is SGHDT, CDR2 YYEEEE. The V end was cut by 0 bases, the J end by 7 bases, with 13 bases between. This chain's CDR3 is CASSLGLAGPEKLFF. CDR3 nucleotides: TGTGCCAGCAGCTTGGGTTTGGCAGGGCCTGAAAAACTGTTTTTT. The full variable domain, with the rest looked up from reference TRBV5-6 and TRBJ1-4, is DAGVTQSPTHLIKTRGQQVTLRCSPKSGHDTVSWYQQALGQGPQFIFQYYEEEERQRGNFPDRFSGHQFPNYSSELNVNALLLGDSALYLCASSLGLAGPEKLFFGSGTQLSVL.

The chain carries TRBV7-2 and TRBJ2-3, with D uncertain. This CDR3 contains 13 residues. Trimming took 1 base from V and 5 from J, leaving 7 bases between them. Germline V gene data show CDR1 as SGHTA and CDR2 as FQGNSA. The CDR3 sequence is CASSLVWKDTQYF. The CDR3 region has the DNA TGTGCCAGCAGCTTAGTTTGGAAAGATACGCAGTATTTT.

The rearrangement links TRBV18 to TRBJ2-7; 7 nucleotides align to TRBD2. V lost 2 bases to trimming and J lost 4 bases; unmatched junction nucleotides: 5. Per the germline V gene, CDR1 is KGHSH and CDR2 is LQKENI. The length of the CDR3 is 14 residues. The CDR3 nucleotides are TGTGCCAGCTCACCAATTGGGGAGGGATACGAGCAGTACTTC. Amino acids: CASSPIGEGYEQYF.

V gene TRBV28 combines with J gene TRBJ1-1, with TRBD1 as a possible D gene (5 bases). This CDR3 has 15 amino acids. The germline V and J ends were trimmed by 7 bases and 0 bases, with 15 bases remaining between them. The germline V gene has CDR1 MDHEN and CDR2 SYDVKM. The CDR3 is CASNQGKFMNTEAFF. CDR3 sequence (DNA): TGTGCCAGCAATCAGGGAAAGTTCATGAACACTGAAGCTTTCTTT.

This clone turned up a few times. The chain combines TRBV28 with TRBJ1-2; maybe TRBD1 (6 bases). Per the germline V gene, CDR1 is MDHEN and CDR2 is SYDVKM. The CDR3 sequence is 14 residues long. The V end was cut by 6 bases, the J end by 8 bases, with 19 bases between. CDR3 sequence (DNA): TGTGCCAGCAGGGGGGGCAGGTCAGGATCCGGCTACACCTTC. As protein: CASRGGRSGSGYTF.

The V gene is TRBV5-1, the J gene TRBJ2-1, with TRBD2 matching over 13 bases. From germline, CDR1 is SGHRS and CDR2 YFSETQ. V gave up 4 bases and J gave up 7 bases; unmatched junction bases: 5. The CDR3 runs 15 residues. As DNA, the CDR3 is TGCGCCAGCAGCATAGGACTAGCGGGAGTAAATGAGCAGTTCTTC. Its protein product is CASSIGLAGVNEQFF.

The chain has TRBV28 and TRBJ1-2; D ambiguous. The germline CDR1 and CDR2 sequences are MDHEN and SYDVKM. The CDR3 has 12 residues. The germline V and J ends were trimmed by 2 bases and 8 bases, with 9 bases remaining between them. CDR3 bases: TGTGCCAGCAGTTTAGCCGGACGCGGCTACACCTTC. It translates to CASSLAGRGYTF.

On this clone: A read error may produce the germline difference seen at one junction end. The chain joins TRBV7-7 to TRBJ2-1, with D possibly matching TRBD2 (5 bases). From germline, CDR1 is SSHAT and CDR2 FNYEAQ (reference sequence). This CDR3 spans 14 amino acids. The CDR3 DNA reads TGTGCTAGCAGCCCCTGGAGGACTCTAGGAGAGCAGTTCTTC. Translating it yields CASSPWRTLGEQFF.

The V call is TRBV5-1, the J call TRBJ1-3, with D hard to call. Germline V gene data show CDR1 as SGHRS and CDR2 as YFSETQ. The V gene lost 0 bases and the J gene lost 6 bases, with 7 bases spanning the gap. CDR3 length: 13 amino acids. The CDR3 nucleotides read TGCGCCAGCAGCTTGGGGACGGAAAACACCATATATTTT. This encodes CASSLGTENTIYF.

The chain uses TRBV2 and TRBJ2-1; D tentatively fits TRBD1 or TRBD2 (5 bases each). Trimming left V 5 bases short and J 7 bases short, with 12 bases between. Germline-derived CDR1 and CDR2 are SNHLY and FYNNEI. This CDR3 has 13 amino acids. CDR3 DNA: TGTGCCAGCAGTCCCGGGACGGTTAATGAGCAGTTCTTC. Protein sequence: CASSPGTVNEQFF. The whole variable domain, filled in from reference TRBV2 and TRBJ2-1, reads EPEVTQTPSHQVTQMGQEVILRCVPISNHLYFYWYRQILGQKVEFLVSFYNNEISEKSEIFDDQFSVERPDGSNFTLKIRSTKLEDSAMYFCASSPGTVNEQFFGPGTRLTVL.

The CDR3 DNA sequence: TGTGCCAGCAGCAAAGAGAACAGCTACGAGCAGTACTTC. It codes for CASSKENSYEQYF. This chain joins TRBV21-1 and TRBJ2-7; the table calls TRBD1, which could not be checked here. TRBV21-1 is a pseudogene locus. The CDR3 has 13 amino acids.

The rearrangement links TRBV4-2 to TRBJ1-2; D possibly corresponds to TRBD1 (6 bases). This CDR3 has 14 amino acids. Germline values: CDR1 LGHNA, CDR2 YNFKEQ. Trimming cost V 0 bases and J 5 bases, with 10 bases left between them. The chain's CDR3 is CASSQDGGEYGYTF. In nucleotides, the CDR3 is TGTGCCAGCAGCCAAGATGGGGGCGAGTATGGCTACACCTTC.

The table lists this clone with a count of one. CDR3 DNA: TGCGCCAGCAGCCAAGAGGAGGTCTTCTACTTC. Protein product: CASSQEEVFYF. The chain couples TRBV4-1 to TRBJ2-5, with D possibly being TRBD2 (5 bases). The CDR3 totals 11 residues. Germline-derived CDR1 and CDR2 are MGHRA and YSYEKL. V lost 0 bases and J 14 bases, leaving 10 bases between the germline ends.